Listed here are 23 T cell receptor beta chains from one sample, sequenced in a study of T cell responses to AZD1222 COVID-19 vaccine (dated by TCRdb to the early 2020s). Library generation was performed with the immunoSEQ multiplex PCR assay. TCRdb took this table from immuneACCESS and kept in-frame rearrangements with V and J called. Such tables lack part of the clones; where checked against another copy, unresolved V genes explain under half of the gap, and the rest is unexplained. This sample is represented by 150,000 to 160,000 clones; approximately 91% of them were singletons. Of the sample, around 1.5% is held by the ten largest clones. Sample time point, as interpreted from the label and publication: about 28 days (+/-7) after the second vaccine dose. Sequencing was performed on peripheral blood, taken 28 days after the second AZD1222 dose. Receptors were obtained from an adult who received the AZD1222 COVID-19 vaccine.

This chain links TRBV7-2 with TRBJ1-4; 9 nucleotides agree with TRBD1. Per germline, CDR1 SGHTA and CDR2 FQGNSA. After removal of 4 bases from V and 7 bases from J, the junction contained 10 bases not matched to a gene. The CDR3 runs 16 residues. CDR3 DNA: TGTGCCAGCAGCTCGACCTACAGGGGGCGAGGTGAAAAACTGTTTTTT. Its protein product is CASSSTYRGRGEKLFF.

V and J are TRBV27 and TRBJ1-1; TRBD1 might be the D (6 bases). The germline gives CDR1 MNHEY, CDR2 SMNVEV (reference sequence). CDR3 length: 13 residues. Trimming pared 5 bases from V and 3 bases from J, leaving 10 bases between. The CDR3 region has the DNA TGTGCCAGCAGTCCACAGGGATACACTGAAGCTTTCTTT. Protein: CASSPQGYTEAFF.

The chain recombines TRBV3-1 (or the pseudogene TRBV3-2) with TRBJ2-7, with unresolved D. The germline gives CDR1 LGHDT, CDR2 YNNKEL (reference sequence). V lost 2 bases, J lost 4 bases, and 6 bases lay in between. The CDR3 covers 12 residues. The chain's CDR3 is CASSQTRYEQYF. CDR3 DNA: TGTGCCAGCAGCCAAACGAGGTACGAGCAGTACTTC.

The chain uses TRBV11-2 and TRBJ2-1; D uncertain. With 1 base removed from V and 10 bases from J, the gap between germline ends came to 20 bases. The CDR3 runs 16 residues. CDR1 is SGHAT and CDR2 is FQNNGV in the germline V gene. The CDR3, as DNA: TGTGCCAGCAGCTTAGTGAACTTCCTAGATTCCGGCGAGCAGTTCTTC. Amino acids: CASSLVNFLDSGEQFF.

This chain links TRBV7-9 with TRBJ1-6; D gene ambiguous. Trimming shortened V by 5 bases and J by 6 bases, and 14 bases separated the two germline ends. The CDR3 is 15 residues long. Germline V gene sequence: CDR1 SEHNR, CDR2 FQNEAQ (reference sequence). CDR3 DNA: TGTGCCAGCAGCCCTGCCAGCGCATCTAATTCACCCCTCCACTTT. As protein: CASSPASASNSPLHF.

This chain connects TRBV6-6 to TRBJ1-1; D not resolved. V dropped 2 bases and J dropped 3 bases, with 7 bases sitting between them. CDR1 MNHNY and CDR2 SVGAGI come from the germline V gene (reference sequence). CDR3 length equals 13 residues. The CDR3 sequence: CASSYGLYTEAFF. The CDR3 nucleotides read TGTGCCAGCAGTTACGGTCTCTACACTGAAGCTTTCTTT.

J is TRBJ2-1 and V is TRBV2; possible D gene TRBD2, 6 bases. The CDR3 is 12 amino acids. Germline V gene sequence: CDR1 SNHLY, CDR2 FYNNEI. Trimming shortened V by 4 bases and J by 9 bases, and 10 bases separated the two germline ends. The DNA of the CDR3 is TGTGCCAGCAGTGTGGAGGGTATTGAGCAGTTCTTC. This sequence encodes CASSVEGIEQFF.

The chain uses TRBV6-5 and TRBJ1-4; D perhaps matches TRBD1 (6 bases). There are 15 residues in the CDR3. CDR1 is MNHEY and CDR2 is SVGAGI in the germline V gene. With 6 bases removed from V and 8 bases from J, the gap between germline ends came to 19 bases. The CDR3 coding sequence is TGTGCCAGCAGGAACCCACAGGGAACGAGGGAAAAACTGTTTTTT. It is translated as CASRNPQGTREKLFF.

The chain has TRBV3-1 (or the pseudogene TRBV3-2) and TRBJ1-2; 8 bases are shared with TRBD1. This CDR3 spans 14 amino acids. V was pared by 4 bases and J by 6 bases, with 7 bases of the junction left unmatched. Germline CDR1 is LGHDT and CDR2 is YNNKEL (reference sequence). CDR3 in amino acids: CASSRRQGLDGYTF. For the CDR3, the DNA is TGTGCCAGCAGCCGTAGACAGGGGCTGGATGGCTACACCTTC.

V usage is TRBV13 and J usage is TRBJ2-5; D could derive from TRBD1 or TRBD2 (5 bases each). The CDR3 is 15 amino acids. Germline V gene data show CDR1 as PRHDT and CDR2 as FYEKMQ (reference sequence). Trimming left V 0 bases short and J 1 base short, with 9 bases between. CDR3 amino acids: CASSLGMRGQETQYF. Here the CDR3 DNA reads TGTGCCAGCAGCTTAGGCATGAGGGGCCAAGAGACCCAGTACTTC. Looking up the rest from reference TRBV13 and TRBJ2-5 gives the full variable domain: AAGVIQSPRHLIKEKRETATLKCYPIPRHDTVYWYQQGPGQDPQFLISFYEKMQSDKGSIPDRFSAQQFSDYHSELNMSSLELGDSALYFCASSLGMRGQETQYFGPGTRLLVL.

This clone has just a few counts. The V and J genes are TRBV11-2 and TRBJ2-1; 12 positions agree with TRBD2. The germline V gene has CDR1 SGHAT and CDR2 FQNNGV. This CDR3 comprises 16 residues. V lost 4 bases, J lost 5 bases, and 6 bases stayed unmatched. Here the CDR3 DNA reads TGTGCCAGCAGCTCCGCCTGGACTAGCGGGAACAATGAGCAGTTCTTC. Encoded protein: CASSSAWTSGNNEQFF.

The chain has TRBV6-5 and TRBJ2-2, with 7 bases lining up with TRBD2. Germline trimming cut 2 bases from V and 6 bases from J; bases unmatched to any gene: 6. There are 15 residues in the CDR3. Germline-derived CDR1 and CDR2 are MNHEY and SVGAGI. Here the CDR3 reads CASSYTVAGAGELFF. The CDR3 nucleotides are TGTGCCAGCAGTTACACGGTCGCGGGAGCCGGGGAGCTGTTTTTT.

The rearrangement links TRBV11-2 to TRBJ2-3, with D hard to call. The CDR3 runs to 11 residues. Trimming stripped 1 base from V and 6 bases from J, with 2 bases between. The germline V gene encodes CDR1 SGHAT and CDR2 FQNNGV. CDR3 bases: TGTGCCAGCAGCTTAGTGGATACGCAGTATTTT. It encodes CASSLVDTQYF.

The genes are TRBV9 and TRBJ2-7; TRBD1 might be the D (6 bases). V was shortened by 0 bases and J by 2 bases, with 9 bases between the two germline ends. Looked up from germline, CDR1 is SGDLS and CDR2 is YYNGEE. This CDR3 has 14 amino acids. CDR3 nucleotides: TGTGCCAGCAGCGTAGGGCAGGGGACCTACGAGCAGTACTTC. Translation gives CASSVGQGTYEQYF.

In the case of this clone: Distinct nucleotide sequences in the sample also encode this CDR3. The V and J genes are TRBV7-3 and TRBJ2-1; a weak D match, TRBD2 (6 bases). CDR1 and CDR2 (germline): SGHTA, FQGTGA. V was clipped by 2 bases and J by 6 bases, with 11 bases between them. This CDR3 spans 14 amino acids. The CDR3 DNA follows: TGTGCCAGCAGCTTATTTTCCGGGAGCAATGAGCAGTTCTTC. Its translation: CASSLFSGSNEQFF.

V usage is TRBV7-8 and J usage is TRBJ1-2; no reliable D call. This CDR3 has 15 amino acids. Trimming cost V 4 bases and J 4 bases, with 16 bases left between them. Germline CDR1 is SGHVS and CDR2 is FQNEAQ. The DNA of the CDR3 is TGTGCCAGCAGCTCCCCGCCGGCGGATGGCTATGGCTACACCTTC. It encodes CASSSPPADGYGYTF.

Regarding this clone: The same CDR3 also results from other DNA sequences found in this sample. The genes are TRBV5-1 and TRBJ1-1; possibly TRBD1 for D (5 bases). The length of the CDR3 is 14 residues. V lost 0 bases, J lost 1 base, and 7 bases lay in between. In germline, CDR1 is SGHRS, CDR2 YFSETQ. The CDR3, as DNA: TGCGCCAGCAGCTTGGGAACAGGGAACACTGAAGCTTTCTTT. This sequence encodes CASSLGTGNTEAFF.

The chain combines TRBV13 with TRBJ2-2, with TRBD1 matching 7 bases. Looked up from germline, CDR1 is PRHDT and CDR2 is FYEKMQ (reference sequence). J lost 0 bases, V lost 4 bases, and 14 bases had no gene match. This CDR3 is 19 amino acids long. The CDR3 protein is CASSSVPGQTTSNTGELFF. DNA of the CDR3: TGTGCCAGCAGCTCCGTCCCGGGACAGACAACATCGAACACCGGGGAGCTGTTTTTT.

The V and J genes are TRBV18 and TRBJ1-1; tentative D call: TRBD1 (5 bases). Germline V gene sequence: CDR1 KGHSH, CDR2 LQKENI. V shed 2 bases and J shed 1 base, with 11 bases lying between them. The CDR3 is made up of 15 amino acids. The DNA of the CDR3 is TGTGCCAGCTCACCAGGCGGGACGGCGAACACTGAAGCTTTCTTT. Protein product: CASSPGGTANTEAFF.

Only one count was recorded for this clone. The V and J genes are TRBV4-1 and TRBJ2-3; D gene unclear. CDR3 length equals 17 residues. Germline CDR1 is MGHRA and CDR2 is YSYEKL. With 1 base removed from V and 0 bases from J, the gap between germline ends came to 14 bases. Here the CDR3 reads CASSQVPAPPSTDTQYF. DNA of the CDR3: TGCGCCAGCAGCCAAGTTCCGGCACCTCCTAGCACAGATACGCAGTATTTT.

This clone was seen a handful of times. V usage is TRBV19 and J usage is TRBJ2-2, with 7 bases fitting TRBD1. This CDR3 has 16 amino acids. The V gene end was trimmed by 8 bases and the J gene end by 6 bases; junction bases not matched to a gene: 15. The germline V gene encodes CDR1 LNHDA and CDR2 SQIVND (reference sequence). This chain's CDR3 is CASPPPDRVTSGELFF. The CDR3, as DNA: TGTGCCAGTCCGCCACCAGACAGGGTAACATCCGGGGAGCTGTTTTTT.

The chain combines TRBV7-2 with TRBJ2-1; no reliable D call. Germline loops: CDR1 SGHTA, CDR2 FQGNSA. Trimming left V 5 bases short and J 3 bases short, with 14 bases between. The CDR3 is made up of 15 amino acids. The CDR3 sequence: CASSPGSLFYNEQFF. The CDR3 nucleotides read TGTGCCAGCAGCCCCGGTTCTCTGTTCTACAATGAGCAGTTCTTC.

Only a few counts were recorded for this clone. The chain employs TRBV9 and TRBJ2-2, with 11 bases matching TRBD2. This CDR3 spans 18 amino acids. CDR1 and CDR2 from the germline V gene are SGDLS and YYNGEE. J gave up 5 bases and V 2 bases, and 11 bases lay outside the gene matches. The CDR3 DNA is TGTGCCAGCAGCGTCGGTCTAGCGGGAGGTCGGTCGACCGGGGAGCTGTTTTTT. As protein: CASSVGLAGGRSTGELFF.